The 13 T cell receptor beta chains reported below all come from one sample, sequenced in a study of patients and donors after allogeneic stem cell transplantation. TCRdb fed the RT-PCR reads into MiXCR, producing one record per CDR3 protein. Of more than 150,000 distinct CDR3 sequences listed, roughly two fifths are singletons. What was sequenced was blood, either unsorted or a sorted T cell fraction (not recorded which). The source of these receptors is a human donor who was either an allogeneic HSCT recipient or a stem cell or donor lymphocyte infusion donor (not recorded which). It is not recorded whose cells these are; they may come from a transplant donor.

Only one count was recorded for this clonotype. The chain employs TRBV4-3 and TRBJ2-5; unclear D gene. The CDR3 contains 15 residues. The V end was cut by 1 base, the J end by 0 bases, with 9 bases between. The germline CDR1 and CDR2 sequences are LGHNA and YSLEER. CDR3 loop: CASSQALGNQETQYF. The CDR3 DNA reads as TGCGCCAGCAGCCAAGCCCTGGGTAACCAAGAGACCCAGTACTTC.

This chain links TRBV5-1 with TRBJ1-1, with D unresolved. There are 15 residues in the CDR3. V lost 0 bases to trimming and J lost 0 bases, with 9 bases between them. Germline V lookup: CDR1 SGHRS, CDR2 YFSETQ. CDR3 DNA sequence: TGCGCCAGCAGCTTGGACGCGTACATGAACACTGAAGCTTTCTTT. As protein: CASSLDAYMNTEAFF. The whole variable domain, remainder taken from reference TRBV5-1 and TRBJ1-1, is KAGVTQTPRYLIKTRGQQVTLSCSPISGHRSVSWYQQTPGQGLQFLFEYFSETQRNKGNFPGRFSGRQFSNSRSEMNVSTLELGDSALYLCASSLDAYMNTEAFFGQGTRLTVV.

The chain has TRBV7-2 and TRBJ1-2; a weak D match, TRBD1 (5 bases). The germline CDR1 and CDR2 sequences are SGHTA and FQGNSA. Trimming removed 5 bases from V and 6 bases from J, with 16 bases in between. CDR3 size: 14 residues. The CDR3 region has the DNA TGTGCCAGCAGCGCCGACAGATCGGGGAATGGCTACACCTTC. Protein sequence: CASSADRSGNGYTF.

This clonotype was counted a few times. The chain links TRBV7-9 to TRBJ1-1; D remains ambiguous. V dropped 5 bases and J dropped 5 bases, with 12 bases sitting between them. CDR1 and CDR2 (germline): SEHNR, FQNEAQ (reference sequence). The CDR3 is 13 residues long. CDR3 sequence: CASSLRRRTEAFF. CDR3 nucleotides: TGTGCCAGCAGCCTTAGGCGGAGGACTGAAGCTTTCTTT.

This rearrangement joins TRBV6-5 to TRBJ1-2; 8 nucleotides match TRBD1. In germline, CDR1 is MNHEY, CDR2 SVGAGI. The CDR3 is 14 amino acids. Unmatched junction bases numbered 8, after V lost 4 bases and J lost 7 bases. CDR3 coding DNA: TGTGCCAGCAGTTTCCTCAGGGGGCCTCGTGGCTACACCTTC. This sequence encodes CASSFLRGPRGYTF.

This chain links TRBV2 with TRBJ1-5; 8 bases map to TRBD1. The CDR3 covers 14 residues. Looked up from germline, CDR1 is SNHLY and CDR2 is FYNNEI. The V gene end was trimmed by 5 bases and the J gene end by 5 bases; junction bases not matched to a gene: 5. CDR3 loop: CASSTGQGHQPQHF. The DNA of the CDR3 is TGTGCCAGCAGTACCGGACAGGGACATCAGCCCCAGCATTTT.

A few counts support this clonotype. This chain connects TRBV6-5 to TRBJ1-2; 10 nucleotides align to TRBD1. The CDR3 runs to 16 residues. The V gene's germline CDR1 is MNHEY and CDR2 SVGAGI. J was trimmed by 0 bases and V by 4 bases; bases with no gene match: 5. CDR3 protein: CASSSGTGAANYGYTF. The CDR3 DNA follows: TGTGCCAGCAGTTCCGGGACAGGGGCTGCTAACTATGGCTACACCTTC.

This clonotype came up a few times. This CDR3 reads CASSVSYTEAFF. The CDR3 nucleotides read TGTGCCAGCAGCGTGAGCTACACTGAAGCTTTCTTT. The V and J genes are TRBV11-1 and TRBJ1-1; no clear D. The CDR3 is made up of 12 amino acids. Germline V gives CDR1 SGHAT, CDR2 FQDESV (reference sequence). Trimming cost V 5 bases and J 3 bases, with 7 bases left between them.

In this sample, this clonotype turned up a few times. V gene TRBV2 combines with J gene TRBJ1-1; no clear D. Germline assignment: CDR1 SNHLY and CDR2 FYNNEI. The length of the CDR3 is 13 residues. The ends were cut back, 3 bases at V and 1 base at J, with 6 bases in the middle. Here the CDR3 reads CASSEAGNTEAFF. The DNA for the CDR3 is TGTGCCAGCAGTGAGGCCGGGAACACTGAAGCTTTCTTT.

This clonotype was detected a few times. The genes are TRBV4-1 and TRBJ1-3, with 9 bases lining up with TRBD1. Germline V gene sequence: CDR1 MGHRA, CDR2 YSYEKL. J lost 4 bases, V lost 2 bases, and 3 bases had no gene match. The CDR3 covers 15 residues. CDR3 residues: CASSQPDRGGNTIYF. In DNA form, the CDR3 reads TGCGCCAGCAGCCAACCGGACAGGGGAGGAAACACCATATATTTT.

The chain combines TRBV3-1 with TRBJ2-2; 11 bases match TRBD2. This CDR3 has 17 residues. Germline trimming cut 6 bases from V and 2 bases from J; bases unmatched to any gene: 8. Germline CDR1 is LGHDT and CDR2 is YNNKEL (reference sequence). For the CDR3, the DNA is TGTGCCAGCAGTCGTGGGACTAGCGGCCCTAACACCGGGGAGCTGTTTTTT. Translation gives CASSRGTSGPNTGELFF.

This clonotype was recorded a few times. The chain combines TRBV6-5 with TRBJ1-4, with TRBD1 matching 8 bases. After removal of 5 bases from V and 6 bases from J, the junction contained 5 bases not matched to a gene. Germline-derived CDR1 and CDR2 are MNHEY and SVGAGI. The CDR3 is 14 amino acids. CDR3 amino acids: CASSGQGRDEKLFF. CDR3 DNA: TGTGCCAGCAGTGGACAGGGCCGAGATGAAAAACTGTTTTTT.

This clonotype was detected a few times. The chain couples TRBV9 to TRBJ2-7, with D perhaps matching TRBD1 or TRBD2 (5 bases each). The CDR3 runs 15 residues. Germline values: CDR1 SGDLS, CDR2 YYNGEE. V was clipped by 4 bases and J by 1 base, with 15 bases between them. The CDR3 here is CASSLLGTASYEQYF. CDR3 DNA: TGTGCCAGCAGCCTTCTCGGGACCGCGTCCTACGAGCAGTACTTC.